A selection of T cell receptor beta chains follows, all from one sample in a study of OX40 agonist ivuxolimab in advanced cancers. Clones were sequenced by immunoSEQ multiplex PCR, and TCRdb holds only the in-frame ones, with some missing. The table lists 99,000 or so clones, around 92% of them singletons. The material was CD4+ or CD8+ T cells sorted from blood, obtained in a trial of the OX40 agonist ivuxolimab. These receptors originate from an adult with an advanced solid tumor such as melanoma, head and neck, liver or kidney cancer. Each CDR3 is given with its conserved first and last residue. D genes are given only for firm matches. Rows give clone size only sometimes, using once, few, many, or a class for an expanded clone.

DNA: TGTGCCAGCAGCGTAGCCGGGAGAGGCTACAATGAGCAGTTCTTC; CDR3: CASSVAGRGYNEQFF; J: TRBJ2-1; V: TRBV9; D: NA; size: NA
DNA: TGCGCCAGCAGCTTGGGCGACAACGGGTCCTATGGCTACACCTTC; CDR3: CASSLGDNGSYGYTF; J: TRBJ1-2; V: TRBV5-1; D: NA; size: NA
DNA: TGCGCCAGCAGCCAATCCGGGGGGGCTAGCGGGACGCTTGAGACCCAGTACTTC; CDR3: CASSQSGGASGTLETQYF; J: TRBJ2-5; V: TRBV4-1; D: TRBD2; size: NA
DNA: TGTGCCAGCAGCCAGACTAGCCCGAACACCGGGGAGCTGTTTTTT; CDR3: CASSQTSPNTGELFF; J: TRBJ2-2; V: TRBV28; D: TRBD2; size: NA
DNA: TGTGCCACCAGCAAATACGCCCAGGGGAACACCGGGGAGCTGTTTTTT; CDR3: CATSKYAQGNTGELFF; J: TRBJ2-2; V: TRBV15; D: NA; size: NA
DNA: TGCGCCAGCAGCCGAGGACTAGCGGGAGTTGGGGAGCAGTTCTTC; CDR3: CASSRGLAGVGEQFF; J: TRBJ2-1; V: TRBV4-1; D: TRBD2; size: NA
DNA: TGCGCCAGCAGCCAAGTTGGGCAGGGCACAGATACGCAGTATTTT; CDR3: CASSQVGQGTDTQYF; J: TRBJ2-3; V: TRBV4-3; D: NA; size: once
DNA: TGTGCCAGTTACCCGGGACGGGCTTTCTATGGCTACACCTTC; CDR3: CASYPGRAFYGYTF; J: TRBJ1-2; V: TRBV5-6; D: NA; size: NA
DNA: TGTGCCAGCTCACCACCGAGCACAGATACGCAGTATTTT; CDR3: CASSPPSTDTQYF; J: TRBJ2-3; V: TRBV18; D: NA; size: NA
DNA: TGTGCCAGCAGCCCAACCCCGGGGGCCCAGTACTTC; CDR3: CASSPTPGAQYF; J: TRBJ2-5; V: TRBV7-9; D: NA; size: NA
DNA: TGTGCCAGCAGTGAAGAGGCGGAGACCCAGTACTTC; CDR3: CASSEEAETQYF; J: TRBJ2-5; V: TRBV2; D: NA; size: NA
DNA: TGTGCCAGCAGCGTAGATTCCGATCAGCCCCAGCATTTT; CDR3: CASSVDSDQPQHF; J: TRBJ1-5; V: TRBV9; D: NA; size: NA
DNA: TGTGCCTGGAGTAGGTCAGGGAGTGAAGCTTTCTTT; CDR3: CAWSRSGSEAFF; J: TRBJ1-1; V: TRBV30; D: NA; size: NA
DNA: TGTGCCAGTAGACAGGGGACGATTGGCTACACCTTC; CDR3: CASRQGTIGYTF; J: TRBJ1-2; V: TRBV19; D: TRBD1; size: NA
DNA: TGTGCCAGCAGCCAAGATCGGGAGCGGGGGAAAAACATTCAGTACTTC; CDR3: CASSQDRERGKNIQYF; J: TRBJ2-4; V: TRBV4-2; D: TRBD2; size: NA
DNA: TGCGCCAGCAGCCAAGACAGACTGGGGGGAAACACCATATATTTT; CDR3: CASSQDRLGGNTIYF; J: TRBJ1-3; V: TRBV4-3; D: NA; size: NA
DNA: TGCGCCAGCAGCCAAGATCTTCCGGGGAATCAGCCCCAGCATTTT; CDR3: CASSQDLPGNQPQHF; J: TRBJ1-5; V: TRBV4-3; D: NA; size: once
DNA: TGTGCCAGCAGGCAGCACGCCGGGAAGGAGTCCTACACCTTC; CDR3: CASRQHAGKESYTF; J: TRBJ1-2; V: TRBV6-5; D: NA; size: NA
DNA: TGCGCCAGCAGCTTACTCGGGATCGGCAATGAGCAGTTCTTC; CDR3: CASSLLGIGNEQFF; J: TRBJ2-1; V: TRBV5-1; D: NA; size: NA
DNA: TGCGCCAGCAGCCACCCCTCAGGGTCGGGGCGGATAGCTAACTATGGCTACACCTTC; CDR3: CASSHPSGSGRIANYGYTF; J: TRBJ1-2; V: TRBV4-1; D: NA; size: NA
DNA: TGTGCCAGTAGTATAGCCTGGACAGGGTTTCAGCCCCAGCATTTT; CDR3: CASSIAWTGFQPQHF; J: TRBJ1-5; V: TRBV19; D: TRBD1; size: NA
DNA: TGTGCCAGTTCCCCCCAGACAGGGTATTTGACTGAAGCTTTCTTT; CDR3: CASSPQTGYLTEAFF; J: TRBJ1-1; V: TRBV6-1; D: TRBD1; size: NA
DNA: TGTGCCAGCAGTTTGCAAGCAGGATGGTATGGCTACACCTTC; CDR3: CASSLQAGWYGYTF; J: TRBJ1-2; V: TRBV28; D: NA; size: once
DNA: TGTGCCTGGAGTGTAGGGGGGAAACTGTTTTTT; CDR3: CAWSVGGKLFF; J: TRBJ1-4; V: TRBV30; D: NA; size: NA
DNA: TGTGCCAGCAGATCCGAGGGGGCTGGCAATCAGCCCCAGCATTTT; CDR3: CASRSEGAGNQPQHF; J: TRBJ1-5; V: TRBV6-5; D: TRBD1; size: NA
DNA: TGTGCCTGGGGCGAACGGGGGAACACTGAAGCTTTCTTT; CDR3: CAWGERGNTEAFF; J: TRBJ1-1; V: TRBV30; D: NA; size: few
DNA: TGTGCCAGCAGCGATTCTGGGAGAAGCTACAATGAGCAGTTCTTC; CDR3: CASSDSGRSYNEQFF; J: TRBJ2-1; V: TRBV9; D: NA; size: NA
DNA: TGCGCCAGCAGCCAGGGGGGGACAGGGGTTTTCTCCACCATATATTTT; CDR3: CASSQGGTGVFSTIYF; J: TRBJ1-3; V: TRBV4-1; D: TRBD1; size: NA
DNA: TGTGCCAGCAGCTCAAGCCACAGGGACACTGAAGCTTTCTTT; CDR3: CASSSSHRDTEAFF; J: TRBJ1-1; V: TRBV7-3; D: NA; size: NA
DNA: TGTGCCAGCAGTCCCGTGGGGGGTAGCGGGGGGGCCTTCGAGCAGTACTTC; CDR3: CASSPVGGSGGAFEQYF; J: TRBJ2-7; V: TRBV28; D: TRBD2; size: NA
DNA: TGTGCCTGGAGCGCCATTTTCCAAGAGACCCAGTACTTC; CDR3: CAWSAIFQETQYF; J: TRBJ2-5; V: TRBV30; D: NA; size: NA
DNA: TGTGCCAGCAGTTTATTCCGGGGACCTAGCACAGATACGCAGTATTTT; CDR3: CASSLFRGPSTDTQYF; J: TRBJ2-3; V: TRBV28; D: NA; size: NA
DNA: TGTGCCGGTACAGGACAGGGAGACACCGGGGAGCTGTTTTTT; CDR3: CAGTGQGDTGELFF; J: TRBJ2-2; V: TRBV6-6; D: TRBD1; size: NA
DNA: TGTGCCAGCAGTGCCTACTACGAGCAGTACTTC; CDR3: CASSAYYEQYF; J: TRBJ2-7; V: TRBV6-6; D: NA; size: NA
DNA: TGTGCCTGGAGTGTACAGGGCTCGGGGGAGCAGTTCTTC; CDR3: CAWSVQGSGEQFF; J: TRBJ2-1; V: TRBV30; D: NA; size: NA
DNA: TGTGCCAGCAGTTATGGTCCGACGGAGGGGCAGTTCTTC; CDR3: CASSYGPTEGQFF; J: TRBJ2-1; V: TRBV6-6; D: NA; size: NA
DNA: TGCGCCAGCAGCCAACCTAAAGCCTCCGGGACAGGGAACACCGGGGAGCTGTTTTTT; CDR3: CASSQPKASGTGNTGELFF; J: TRBJ2-2; V: TRBV4-1; D: TRBD1; size: NA
DNA: TGTGCCAGCAGCACCACCGGGGAGCTGTTTTTT; CDR3: CASSTTGELFF; J: TRBJ2-2; V: TRBV2; D: NA; size: NA
DNA: TGCAGCGTTGAAACACAGGCGGGGGGGCCCCAGCATTTT; CDR3: CSVETQAGGPQHF; J: TRBJ1-5; V: TRBV29-1; D: NA; size: NA
DNA: TGTGCCAGCAGTTCCGCCACAGGGTACTATGGCTACACCTTC; CDR3: CASSSATGYYGYTF; J: TRBJ1-2; V: TRBV28; D: NA; size: NA
DNA: TGTGCCAGCAGCAGGGGACTAGCGGGAGACTACGAGCAGTACTTC; CDR3: CASSRGLAGDYEQYF; J: TRBJ2-7; V: TRBV5-6; D: TRBD2; size: once
DNA: TGTGCCAGCAGCCAAGATTTACATGAGCAGTTCTTC; CDR3: CASSQDLHEQFF; J: TRBJ2-1; V: TRBV4-2; D: NA; size: NA
DNA: TGTGCCAGCAGCCAGGGACTAGCGGATTACAATGAGCAGTTCTTC; CDR3: CASSQGLADYNEQFF; J: TRBJ2-1; V: TRBV7-3; D: TRBD2; size: NA
DNA: TGTGCCAGCAGTTCTAGGGACGGGGGCAATCAGCCCCAGCATTTT; CDR3: CASSSRDGGNQPQHF; J: TRBJ1-5; V: TRBV6-6; D: NA; size: NA
DNA: TGTGCCACCAAATGGGGGCCTGGAAACACCATATATTTT; CDR3: CATKWGPGNTIYF; J: TRBJ1-3; V: TRBV6-5; D: NA; size: once
DNA: TGTGCCAGCAGTCCCCCGGGGGGCTCCGGGGAGCTGTTTTTT; CDR3: CASSPPGGSGELFF; J: TRBJ2-2; V: TRBV28; D: NA; size: NA
DNA: TGTGCTAGTGGCCCCAGACAGGAAACTAGGAACACTGAAGCTTTCTTT; CDR3: CASGPRQETRNTEAFF; J: TRBJ1-1; V: TRBV12-5; D: NA; size: NA
DNA: TGTGCCACCAGCAGAGAGAGGACAGGGGACAATGAGCAGTTCTTC; CDR3: CATSRERTGDNEQFF; J: TRBJ2-1; V: TRBV15; D: TRBD1; size: NA
DNA: TGTGCCATCAGTGAGCGGGACAATGAGCAGTTCTTC; CDR3: CAISERDNEQFF; J: TRBJ2-1; V: TRBV10-3; D: NA; size: NA
DNA: TGTGCCAGCAGCCGTGGACTAGCGGAAAGCACAGATACGCAGTATTTT; CDR3: CASSRGLAESTDTQYF; J: TRBJ2-3; V: TRBV14; D: TRBD2; size: once
DNA: TGTGCCAGCAGCTTTTACAATGAGCAGTTCTTC; CDR3: CASSFYNEQFF; J: TRBJ2-1; V: TRBV13; D: NA; size: NA
DNA: TGTGCCAGCAGCCCCTATGTCCCCTACAATGAGCAGTTCTTC; CDR3: CASSPYVPYNEQFF; J: TRBJ2-1; V: TRBV11-3; D: NA; size: NA
DNA: TGTGCCACCAGCAAGGCCGGGACAGGGGAGACCCAGTACTTC; CDR3: CATSKAGTGETQYF; J: TRBJ2-5; V: TRBV15; D: TRBD1; size: NA
DNA: TGCAGCGTTCGGACGGCCTCTGGAAACACCATATATTTT; CDR3: CSVRTASGNTIYF; J: TRBJ1-3; V: TRBV29-1; D: NA; size: NA
DNA: TGTGCCAGTAGTATAGTAACGGGAGGGCCCTATGAGCAGTTCTTC; CDR3: CASSIVTGGPYEQFF; J: TRBJ2-1; V: TRBV19; D: TRBD2; size: once
DNA: TGTGCCACCAGCAGAGGTCGAAACACCATATATTTT; CDR3: CATSRGRNTIYF; J: TRBJ1-3; V: TRBV15; D: NA; size: NA
DNA: TGTGCCACGATGACAGGGGGCGACTATGGCTACACCTTC; CDR3: CATMTGGDYGYTF; J: TRBJ1-2; V: TRBV6-1; D: TRBD1; size: NA
DNA: TGTGCCAGCACCTCAATAGGGGGGAACACTGAAGCTTTCTTT; CDR3: CASTSIGGNTEAFF; J: TRBJ1-1; V: TRBV28; D: NA; size: once
DNA: TGTGCCTGGAGTGCGGGAGTCTCGCAGTTCTTC; CDR3: CAWSAGVSQFF; J: TRBJ2-1; V: TRBV30; D: NA; size: NA
DNA: TGCGCCAGCAGCCAAGGGCTTCAAGAGACCCAGTACTTC; CDR3: CASSQGLQETQYF; J: TRBJ2-5; V: TRBV4-3; D: NA; size: NA